Shown below are 12 T cell receptor beta chains from a single sample sequenced in a study of OX40 agonist ivuxolimab in advanced cancers. Profiled with immunoSEQ multiplex PCR; TCRdb holds only in-frame clones, not every one. The sample holds tens of thousands of clones, roughly 90% seen once. Sequencing used CD4+ or CD8+ T cells sorted from blood, obtained in a trial of the OX40 agonist ivuxolimab. These receptors originate from an adult with an advanced solid tumor such as melanoma, head and neck, liver or kidney cancer.

Only a few counts were recorded for this clone. The chain uses TRBV2 and TRBJ2-7, with D hard to call. CDR1 SNHLY and CDR2 FYNNEI come from the germline V gene. The CDR3 length is 11 residues. V lost 4 bases to trimming and J lost 2 bases, with 3 bases between them. The CDR3 protein is CASSGAYEQYF. The CDR3 DNA reads as TGTGCCAGCAGTGGGGCCTACGAGCAGTACTTC.

This chain uses TRBV4-2 with TRBJ2-5; 10 nucleotides match TRBD2. The J call is uncertain, as TRBJ2-7 better fits the DNA end. This CDR3 is built from 15 residues. Germline V gives CDR1 LGHNA, CDR2 YNFKEQ. CDR3 in amino acids: CASSPGLAESYEQYF. CDR3 DNA sequence: TGTGCCAGCAGCCCAGGACTAGCGGAGTCCTACGAGCAGTACTTC.

The rearrangement links TRBV5-1 to TRBJ1-6, with D unresolved. Trimming pared 2 bases from V and 5 bases from J, leaving 14 bases between. This CDR3 is built from 16 residues. The germline CDR1 and CDR2 sequences are SGHRS and YFSETQ. CDR3 protein: CASSLWALANNSPLHF. CDR3 sequence (DNA): TGCGCCAGCAGCTTATGGGCCCTGGCCAATAATTCACCCCTCCACTTT.

The chain combines TRBV18 with TRBJ2-7; the D gene could be TRBD1 or TRBD2 (5 bases each). CDR1 and CDR2 (germline): KGHSH, LQKENI. The CDR3 has 12 residues. Trimming shortened V by 3 bases and J by 6 bases, and 9 bases separated the two germline ends. The CDR3 protein is CASSPRGGEQYF. Here the CDR3 DNA reads TGTGCCAGCTCACCCCGTGGGGGCGAGCAGTACTTC.

In its sample, this clone was seen once. The chain links TRBV5-4 to TRBJ2-2; the match to TRBD1 covers 10 bases. The V gene end was trimmed by 4 bases and the J gene end by 3 bases; junction bases not matched to a gene: 3. The length of the CDR3 is 15 residues. Germline loops: CDR1 SGHNT, CDR2 YYREEE (reference sequence). The CDR3 region is CASSQGTGDTGELFF. Here the CDR3 DNA reads TGTGCCAGCAGCCAAGGGACAGGGGACACCGGGGAGCTGTTTTTT.

This clone was recorded once. V and J are TRBV28 and TRBJ1-1, with a tentative D call TRBD1 (6 bases). CDR3 length equals 15 residues. The germline V gene has CDR1 MDHEN and CDR2 SYDVKM. V gave up 3 bases and J gave up 1 base, with 12 bases separating them. This CDR3 reads CASSFQGTPNTEAFF. CDR3 in DNA: TGTGCCAGCAGTTTCCAGGGGACTCCGAACACTGAAGCTTTCTTT.

This clone came up once. The CDR3 DNA reads TGCGCCAGCAGCCAATCTTTCAATTCGGAGCCCCAGCATTTT. Translation gives CASSQSFNSEPQHF. The chain has TRBV4-1 and TRBJ1-5, with D unresolved. Looked up from germline, CDR1 is MGHRA and CDR2 is YSYEKL. The CDR3 is 14 amino acids. Trimming took off 2 bases at V and 8 bases at J, with 13 bases between the two ends.

The chain carries TRBV9 and TRBJ2-1, with D perhaps TRBD2 (5 bases). The germline CDR1 and CDR2 sequences are SGDLS and YYNGEE. The CDR3 runs 12 residues. V lost 4 bases and J lost 4, with 6 bases in between. The chain's CDR3 is CASSPGYNEQFF. In nucleotides, the CDR3 is TGTGCCAGCAGCCCGGGGTACAATGAGCAGTTCTTC.

By proportion, this clone is medium-sized. Additional DNA sequences in this sample encode the identical CDR3. This chain joins TRBV6-4 and TRBJ2-1; the match to TRBD2 covers 9 bases. Germline-derived CDR1 and CDR2 are MRHNA and SNTAGT. V lost 0 bases to trimming and J lost 3 bases; unmatched junction nucleotides: 0. This CDR3 has 15 residues. The CDR3 DNA reads as TGTGCCAGCAGTGACTCTAGCGGGAGCTACAATGAGCAGTTCTTC. Its translation is CASSDSSGSYNEQFF.

This chain joins TRBV9 and TRBJ1-3; D is uncertain. The germline V gene encodes CDR1 SGDLS and CDR2 YYNGEE. The CDR3 consists of 14 residues. V was trimmed by 3 bases and J by 5 bases, leaving 12 bases between them. The CDR3 protein is CASSGQRSRNTIYF. The CDR3 DNA reads TGTGCCAGCAGCGGCCAGCGATCACGAAACACCATATATTTT. Supplemented by reference TRBV9 and TRBJ1-3, the full variable domain reads DSGVTQTPKHLITATGQRVTLRCSPRSGDLSVYWYQQSLDQGLQFLIQYYNGEERAKGNILERFSAQQFPDLHSELNLSSLELGDSALYFCASSGQRSRNTIYFGEGSWLTVV.

This clone was picked up one time. V is TRBV19 and J is TRBJ2-7; 7 positions agree with TRBD1. CDR3 length: 13 amino acids. V lost 4 bases to trimming and J lost 4 bases; unmatched junction nucleotides: 4. Germline assignment: CDR1 LNHDA and CDR2 SQIVND (reference sequence). This chain's CDR3 is CASSTNRGYEQYF. The CDR3 DNA is TGTGCCAGTAGTACAAACAGGGGATACGAGCAGTACTTC. Full variable domain (rest looked up from reference TRBV19 and TRBJ2-7): DGGITQSPKYLFRKEGQNVTLSCEQNLNHDAMYWYRQDPGQGLRLIYYSQIVNDFQKGDIAEGYSVSREKKESFPLTVTSAQKNPTAFYLCASSTNRGYEQYFGPGTRLTVT.

This clone appeared a single time. J is TRBJ2-5 and V is TRBV29-1; 7 bases agree with TRBD1. The CDR3 spans 12 residues. CDR1 SQVTM and CDR2 ANQGSEA come from the germline V gene. After removal of 7 bases from V and 5 bases from J, the junction contained 7 bases not matched to a gene. The CDR3 DNA is TGCAGCGCAAACAGGGGTAGGGAGACCCAGTACTTC. This gives the protein CSANRGRETQYF. The entire variable domain, with the rest obtained from reference TRBV29-1 and TRBJ2-5, is as follows: SAVISQKPSRDICQRGTSLTIQCQVDSQVTMMFWYRQQPGQSLTLIATANQGSEATYESGFVIDKFPISRPNLTFSTLTVSNMSPEDSSIYLCSANRGRETQYFGPGTRLLVL.